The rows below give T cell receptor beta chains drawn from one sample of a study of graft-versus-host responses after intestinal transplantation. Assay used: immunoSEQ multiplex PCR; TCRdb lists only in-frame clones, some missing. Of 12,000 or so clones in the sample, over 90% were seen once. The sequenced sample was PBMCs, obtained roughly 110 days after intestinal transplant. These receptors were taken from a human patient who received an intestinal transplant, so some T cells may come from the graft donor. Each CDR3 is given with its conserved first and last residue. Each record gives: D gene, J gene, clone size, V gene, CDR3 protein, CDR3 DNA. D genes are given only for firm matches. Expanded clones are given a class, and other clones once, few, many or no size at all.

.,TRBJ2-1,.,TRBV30,CACRSTSYNEQFF,TGTGCCTGCCGTAGCACCTCCTACAATGAGCAGTTCTTC
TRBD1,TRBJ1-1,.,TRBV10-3,CAIGGGQGETEAFF,TGTGCCATCGGAGGGGGACAGGGGGAGACTGAAGCTTTCTTT
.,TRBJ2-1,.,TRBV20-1,CSARAGDEQFF,TGCAGTGCTAGAGCTGGGGATGAGCAGTTCTTC
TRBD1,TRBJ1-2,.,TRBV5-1,CASSFRDRDDGYTF,TGCGCCAGCAGCTTCCGGGACAGGGACGATGGCTACACCTTC
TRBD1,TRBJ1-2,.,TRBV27,CASSPPGGQTYGYTF,TGTGCCAGCAGTCCGCCGGGGGGACAGACCTATGGCTACACCTTC
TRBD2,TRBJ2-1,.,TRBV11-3,CASSISGNLNNEQFF,TGTGCCAGCAGCATTAGCGGGAACCTCAACAATGAGCAGTTCTTC
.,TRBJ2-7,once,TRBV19,CATRAGREEKGYEQYF,TGTGCCACCAGGGCGGGCAGGGAAGAAAAAGGGTACGAGCAGTACTTC
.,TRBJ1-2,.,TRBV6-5,CASSYSRDSQAYGYTF,TGTGCCAGCAGTTACTCCCGGGACTCGCAGGCCTATGGCTACACCTTC
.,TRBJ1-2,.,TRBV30,CAWSDYGYTF,TGTGCCTGGAGTGACTATGGCTACACCTTC
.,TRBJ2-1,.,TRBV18,CASSSSYSYNEQFF,TGTGCCAGCTCCTCCTCTTACTCCTACAATGAGCAGTTCTTC
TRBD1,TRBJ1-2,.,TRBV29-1,CSVLRDRGYGYTF,TGCAGCGTCCTCCGGGACAGGGGATATGGCTACACCTTC
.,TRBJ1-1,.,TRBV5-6,CASRTEGVSPTLNTEAFF,TGTGCCAGCAGAACCGAGGGGGTCTCTCCTACGTTAAACACTGAAGCTTTCTTT
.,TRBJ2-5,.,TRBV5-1,CASSFGETQYF,TGCGCCAGCAGCTTTGGAGAGACCCAGTACTTC
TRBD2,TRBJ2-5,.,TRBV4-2,CASSPTSGRNAGTQYF,TGTGCCAGCAGCCCGACTAGCGGGAGGAACGCGGGGACCCAGTACTTC
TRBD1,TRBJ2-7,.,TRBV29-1,CSVGGQGLYEQYF,TGCAGCGTTGGGGGACAGGGGCTCTACGAGCAGTACTTC
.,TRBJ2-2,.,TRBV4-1,CASRPLGGGAAGELFF,TGCGCCAGCAGGCCCTTGGGGGGAGGTGCTGCCGGGGAGCTGTTTTTT
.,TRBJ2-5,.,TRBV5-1,CASSLVSWETQYF,TGCGCCAGCAGCTTGGTTAGCTGGGAGACCCAGTACTTC
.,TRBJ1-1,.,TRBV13,CASSPTGPHTEAFF,TGTGCCAGCAGCCCCACCGGACCCCACACTGAAGCTTTCTTT
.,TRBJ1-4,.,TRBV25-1,CASSESSPGRATNEKLFF,TGTGCCAGCAGTGAATCTTCGCCAGGGAGGGCTACTAATGAAAAACTGTTTTTT
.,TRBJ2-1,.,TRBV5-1,CASSQLPGPKYNEQFF,TGCGCCAGCAGCCAGCTTCCGGGACCGAAGTACAATGAGCAGTTCTTC
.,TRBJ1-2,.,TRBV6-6,CASREVYGYTF,TGTGCCAGCAGGGAGGTCTATGGCTACACCTTC
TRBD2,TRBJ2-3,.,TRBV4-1,CASSHARTSGRVTDTQYF,TGCGCCAGCAGCCATGCCCGTACTAGCGGGAGGGTTACAGATACGCAGTATTTT
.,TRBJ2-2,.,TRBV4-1,CASSHSGQNTGELFF,TGCGCCAGCAGCCACTCGGGACAGAACACCGGGGAGCTGTTTTTT
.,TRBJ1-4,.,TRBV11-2,CASSLIQTNEKLFF,TGTGCCAGCAGCTTGATCCAAACTAATGAAAAACTGTTTTTT
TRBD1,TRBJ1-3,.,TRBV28,CASSPLGTAGNTIYF,TGTGCCAGCAGTCCCCTTGGGACAGCTGGAAACACCATATATTTT
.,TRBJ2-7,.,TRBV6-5,CASSFVGFKNEQYF,TGTGCCAGCAGTTTTGTAGGGTTTAAGAACGAGCAGTACTTC
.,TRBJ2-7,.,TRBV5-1,CASSLGQSPTKEQYF,TGCGCCAGCAGCTTGGGTCAGAGCCCTACTAAGGAGCAGTACTTC
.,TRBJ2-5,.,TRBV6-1,CASSGGQPQETQYF,TGTGCCAGCAGTGGAGGACAGCCACAAGAGACCCAGTACTTC
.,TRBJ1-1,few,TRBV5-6,CASFQQENTEAFF,TGTGCCAGCTTCCAACAGGAGAACACTGAAGCTTTCTTT
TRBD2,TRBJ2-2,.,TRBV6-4,CASAREANTGELFF,TGTGCCAGCGCCCGGGAGGCAAACACCGGGGAGCTGTTTTTT
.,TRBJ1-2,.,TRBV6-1,CASSESSLTDLFYGYTF,TGTGCCAGCAGTGAAAGTTCCCTGACAGATCTATTCTATGGCTACACCTTC
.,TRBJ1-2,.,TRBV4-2,CASSQDLRTVGYTF,TGTGCCAGCAGCCAAGATCTTCGGACAGTTGGCTACACCTTC
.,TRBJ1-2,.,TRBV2,CASSGGDPPYGYTF,TGTGCCAGCAGTGGAGGGGACCCCCCCTATGGCTACACCTTC
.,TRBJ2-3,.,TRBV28,CASSPNTGSTDTQYF,TGTGCCAGCAGCCCTAACACAGGGAGCACAGATACGCAGTATTTT
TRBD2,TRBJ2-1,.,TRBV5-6,CASGTRLNEQFF,TGTGCCAGCGGGACTAGGCTCAATGAGCAGTTCTTC
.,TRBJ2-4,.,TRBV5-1,CASRYYQSARAKNIQYF,TGCGCCAGCAGATATTACCAGAGTGCTCGGGCCAAAAACATTCAGTACTTC
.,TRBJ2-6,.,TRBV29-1,CSVAGPPSGANVLTF,TGCAGCGTTGCGGGACCGCCCTCTGGGGCCAACGTCCTGACTTTC
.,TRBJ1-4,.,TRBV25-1,CASTPKSGTANEKLFF,TGTGCCAGCACCCCGAAAAGTGGGACGGCTAATGAAAAACTGTTTTTT
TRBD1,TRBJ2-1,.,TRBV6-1,CASRFAGTGGNEQFF,TGTGCCAGCAGATTCGCCGGGACAGGGGGCAATGAGCAGTTCTTC
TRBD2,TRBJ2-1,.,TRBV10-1,CASSGTSGRGDYNEQFF,TGCGCCAGCAGTGGGACTAGCGGGAGAGGGGATTACAATGAGCAGTTCTTC
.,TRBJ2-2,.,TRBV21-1,CASSIGLAGGCTGELFF,TGTGCCAGCAGCATCGGACTAGCGGGAGGGTGCACCGGGGAGCTGTTTTTT
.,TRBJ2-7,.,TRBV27,CASSLRGPYEQYF,TGTGCCAGCAGTTTACGGGGGCCCTACGAGCAGTACTTC
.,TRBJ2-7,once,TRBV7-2,CASSLGSDSGNEQYF,TGTGCCAGCAGCTTAGGATCGGACAGCGGAAACGAGCAGTACTTC
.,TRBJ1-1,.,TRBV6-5,CASSYSGGLRGEAFF,TGTGCCAGCAGTTATTCGGGGGGCCTCCGGGGTGAAGCTTTCTTT
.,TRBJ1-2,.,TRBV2,CASGPGEGYGYTF,TGTGCCAGCGGTCCCGGGGAGGGCTATGGCTACACCTTC
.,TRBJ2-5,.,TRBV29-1,CSSRVSRETQYF,TGCAGTTCCAGGGTTAGCAGGGAGACCCAGTACTTC
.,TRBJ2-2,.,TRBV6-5,CASSYSQGSTGELFF,TGTGCCAGCAGTTACTCGCAGGGGAGCACCGGGGAGCTGTTTTTT
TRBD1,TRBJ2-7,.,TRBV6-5,CASSPNRGGTYEQYF,TGTGCCAGCAGTCCGAACAGGGGTGGGACCTACGAGCAGTACTTC
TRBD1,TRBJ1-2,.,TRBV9,CASSRPGQGRQGYTF,TGTGCCAGCAGCCGACCGGGACAGGGCCGGCAGGGCTACACCTTC
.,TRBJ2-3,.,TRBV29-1,CSAEVGFTDTQYF,TGCAGCGCCGAAGTCGGGTTCACAGATACGCAGTATTTT
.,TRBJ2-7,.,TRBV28,CASRIQPYEQYF,TGTGCCAGCAGGATTCAACCGTACGAGCAGTACTTC
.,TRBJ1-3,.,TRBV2,CASRGNTIYF,TGTGCCAGCAGGGGAAACACCATATATTTT
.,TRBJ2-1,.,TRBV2,CASSESDTSLAEQFF,TGTGCCAGCAGTGAATCCGATACTAGTTTGGCTGAGCAGTTCTTC
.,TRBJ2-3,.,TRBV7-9,CASSPATPRDTQYF,TGTGCCAGCAGCCCCGCCACCCCCAGGGATACGCAGTATTTT